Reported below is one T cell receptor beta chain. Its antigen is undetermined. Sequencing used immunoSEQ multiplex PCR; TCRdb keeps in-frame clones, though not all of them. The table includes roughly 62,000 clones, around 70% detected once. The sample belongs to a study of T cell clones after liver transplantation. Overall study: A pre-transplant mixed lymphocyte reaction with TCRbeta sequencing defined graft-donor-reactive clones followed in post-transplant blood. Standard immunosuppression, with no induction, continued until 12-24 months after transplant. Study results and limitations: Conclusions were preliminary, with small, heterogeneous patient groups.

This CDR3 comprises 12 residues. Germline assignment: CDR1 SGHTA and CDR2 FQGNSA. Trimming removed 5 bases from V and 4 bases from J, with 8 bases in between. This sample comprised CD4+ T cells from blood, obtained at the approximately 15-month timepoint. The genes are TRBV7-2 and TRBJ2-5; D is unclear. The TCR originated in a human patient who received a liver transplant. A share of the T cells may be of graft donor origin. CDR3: CASSTYGETQYF. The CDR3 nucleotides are TGTGCCAGCAGCACCTACGGAGAGACCCAGTACTTC.